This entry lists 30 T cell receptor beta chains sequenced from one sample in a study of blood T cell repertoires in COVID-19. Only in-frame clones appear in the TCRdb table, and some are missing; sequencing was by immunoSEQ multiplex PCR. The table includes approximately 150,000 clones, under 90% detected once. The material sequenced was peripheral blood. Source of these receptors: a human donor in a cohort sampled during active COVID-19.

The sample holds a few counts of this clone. CDR3 in DNA: TGTGCCAGCAGCTTTGGACAGAAGCAGTACTTC. Translated, it gives CASSFGQKQYF. The rearrangement links TRBV5-6 to TRBJ2-7, with D tentatively TRBD1 (6 bases). The CDR3 totals 11 residues. Looked up from germline, CDR1 is SGHDT and CDR2 is YYEEEE. V lost 2 bases, J lost 8 bases, and 8 bases lay in between.

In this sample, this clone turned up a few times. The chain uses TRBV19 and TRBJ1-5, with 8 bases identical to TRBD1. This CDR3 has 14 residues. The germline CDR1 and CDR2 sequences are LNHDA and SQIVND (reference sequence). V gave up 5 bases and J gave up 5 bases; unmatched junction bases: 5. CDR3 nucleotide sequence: TGTGCCAGTAGTTGGACAGGGAAAGATCAGCCCCAGCATTTT. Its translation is CASSWTGKDQPQHF.

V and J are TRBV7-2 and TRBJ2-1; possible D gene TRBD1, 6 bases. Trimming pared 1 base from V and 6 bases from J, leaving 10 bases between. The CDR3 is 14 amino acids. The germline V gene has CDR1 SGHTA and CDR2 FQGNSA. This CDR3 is CASSLEYRVNEQFF. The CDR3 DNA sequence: TGTGCCAGCAGCTTAGAATACAGGGTCAATGAGCAGTTCTTC.

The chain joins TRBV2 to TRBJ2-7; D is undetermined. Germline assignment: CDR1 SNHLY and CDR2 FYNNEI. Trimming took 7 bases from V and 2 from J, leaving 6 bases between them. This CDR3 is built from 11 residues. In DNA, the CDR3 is TGTGCCAGCAAGAGCCCCTACGAGCAGTACTTC. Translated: CASKSPYEQYF.

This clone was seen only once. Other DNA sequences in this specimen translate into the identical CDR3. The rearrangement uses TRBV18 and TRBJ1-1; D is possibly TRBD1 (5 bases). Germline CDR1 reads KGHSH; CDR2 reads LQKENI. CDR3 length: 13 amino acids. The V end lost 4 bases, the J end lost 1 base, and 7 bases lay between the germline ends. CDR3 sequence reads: CASSLQANTEAFF. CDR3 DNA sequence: TGTGCCAGCTCACTACAGGCGAACACTGAAGCTTTCTTT.

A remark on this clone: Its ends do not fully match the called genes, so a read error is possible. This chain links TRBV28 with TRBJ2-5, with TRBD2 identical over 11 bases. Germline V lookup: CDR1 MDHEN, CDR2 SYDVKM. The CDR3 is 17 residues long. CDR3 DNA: TGTGCCAGCAGTTTATGGACTAGCGGGATAGGTCAAGAGGCCCAGTACTTC. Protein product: CASSLWTSGIGQEAQYF.

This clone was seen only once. The CDR3 is CASSHLLDNYEQYF. CDR3 DNA: TGTGCCAGCAGCCACCTACTGGACAACTACGAGCAGTACTTC. The chain is built from TRBV7-8 and TRBJ2-7; possibly TRBD1 for D (5 bases). CDR1 and CDR2 (germline): SGHVS, FQNEAQ. V was cut by 5 bases and J by 3 bases, with 14 bases left in between. The CDR3 is 14 residues long. Filled out from reference TRBV7-8 and TRBJ2-7, the complete variable domain reads GAGVSQSPRYKVAKRGQDVALRCDPISGHVSLFWYQQALGQGPEFLTYFQNEAQLDKSGLPSDRFFAERPEGSVSTLKIQRTQQEDSAVYLCASSHLLDNYEQYFGPGTRLTVT.

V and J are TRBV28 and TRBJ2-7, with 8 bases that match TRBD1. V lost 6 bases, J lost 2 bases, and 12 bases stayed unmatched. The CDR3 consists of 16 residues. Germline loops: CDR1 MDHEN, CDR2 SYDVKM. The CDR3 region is CASSLRGQGETYEQYF. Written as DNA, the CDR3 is TGTGCCAGCAGCCTAAGAGGACAGGGCGAAACCTACGAGCAGTACTTC.

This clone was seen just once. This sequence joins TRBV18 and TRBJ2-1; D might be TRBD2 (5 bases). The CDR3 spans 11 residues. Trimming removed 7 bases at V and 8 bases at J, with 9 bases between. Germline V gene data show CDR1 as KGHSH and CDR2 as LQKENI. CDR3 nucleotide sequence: TGTGCCAGCTTCAGCGGTCATGAGCAGTTCTTC. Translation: CASFSGHEQFF.

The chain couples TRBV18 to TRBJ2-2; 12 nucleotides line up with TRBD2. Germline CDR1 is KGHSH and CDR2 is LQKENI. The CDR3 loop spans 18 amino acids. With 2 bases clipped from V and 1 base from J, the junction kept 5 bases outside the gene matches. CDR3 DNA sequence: TGTGCCAGCTCACCATGGACTAGCGGGGACGGGAACACCGGGGAGCTGTTTTTT. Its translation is CASSPWTSGDGNTGELFF.

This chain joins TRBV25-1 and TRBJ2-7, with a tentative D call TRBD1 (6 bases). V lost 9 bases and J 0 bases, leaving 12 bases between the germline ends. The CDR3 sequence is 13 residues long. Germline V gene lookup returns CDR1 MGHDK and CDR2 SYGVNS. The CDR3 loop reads CARTTGSSYEQYF. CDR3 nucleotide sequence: TGTGCCAGGACAACAGGGAGCTCCTACGAGCAGTACTTC.

CDR3 nucleotide sequence: TGTGCCAGCAGGCGAGACAGGGCGGAGACCCAGTACTTC. It codes for CASRRDRAETQYF. The chain has TRBV6-6 and TRBJ2-5, with TRBD1 identical over 7 bases. Germline V gene lookup returns CDR1 MNHNY and CDR2 SVGAGI (reference sequence). Trimming removed 6 bases from V and 5 bases from J; junction bases left unmatched: 6. The CDR3 totals 13 residues.

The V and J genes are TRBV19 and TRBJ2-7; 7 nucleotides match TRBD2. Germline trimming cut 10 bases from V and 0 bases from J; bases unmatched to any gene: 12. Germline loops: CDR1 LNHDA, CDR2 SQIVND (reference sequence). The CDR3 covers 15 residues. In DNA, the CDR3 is TGTGCCACCAAAAATGGACGGGAGGACTCCTACGAGCAGTACTTC. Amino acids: CATKNGREDSYEQYF.

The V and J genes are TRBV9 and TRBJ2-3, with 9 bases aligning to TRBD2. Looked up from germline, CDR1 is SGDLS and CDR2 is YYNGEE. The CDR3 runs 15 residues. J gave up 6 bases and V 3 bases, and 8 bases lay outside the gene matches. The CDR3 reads CASSAGASGIDTQYF. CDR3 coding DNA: TGTGCCAGCAGCGCGGGGGCTAGCGGGATTGATACGCAGTATTTT.

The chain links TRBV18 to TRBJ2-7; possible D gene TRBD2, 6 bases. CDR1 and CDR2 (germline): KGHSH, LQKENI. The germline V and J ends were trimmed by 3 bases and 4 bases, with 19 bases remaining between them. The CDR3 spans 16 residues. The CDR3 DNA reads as TGTGCCAGCTCACCGTTTCCGGGAGAGCTCAATTACGAGCAGTACTTC. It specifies CASSPFPGELNYEQYF.

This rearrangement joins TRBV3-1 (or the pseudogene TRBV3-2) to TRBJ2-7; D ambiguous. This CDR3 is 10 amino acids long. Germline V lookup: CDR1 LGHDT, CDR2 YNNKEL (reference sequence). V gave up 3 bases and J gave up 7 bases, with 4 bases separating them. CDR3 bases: TGTGCCAGCAGCCAGAGAGAGCAGTACTTC. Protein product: CASSQREQYF.

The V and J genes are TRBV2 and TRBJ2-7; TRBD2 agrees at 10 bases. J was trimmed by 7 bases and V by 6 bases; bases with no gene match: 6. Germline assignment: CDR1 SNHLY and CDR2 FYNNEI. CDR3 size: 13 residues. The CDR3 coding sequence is TGTGCCAGCAGGTCTACGGGACTAGCGGAGCAGTACTTC. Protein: CASRSTGLAEQYF. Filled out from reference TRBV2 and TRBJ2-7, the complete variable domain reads EPEVTQTPSHQVTQMGQEVILRCVPISNHLYFYWYRQILGQKVEFLVSFYNNEISEKSEIFDDQFSVERPDGSNFTLKIRSTKLEDSAMYFCASRSTGLAEQYFGPGTRLTVT.

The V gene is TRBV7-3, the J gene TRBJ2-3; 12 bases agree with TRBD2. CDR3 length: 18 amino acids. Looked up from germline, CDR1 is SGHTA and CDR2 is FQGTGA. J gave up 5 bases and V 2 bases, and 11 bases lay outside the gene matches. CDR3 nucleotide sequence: TGTGCCAGCAGCTTATCCGGGGCTAGCGGGAGGGCCGGAGATACGCAGTATTTT. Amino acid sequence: CASSLSGASGRAGDTQYF.

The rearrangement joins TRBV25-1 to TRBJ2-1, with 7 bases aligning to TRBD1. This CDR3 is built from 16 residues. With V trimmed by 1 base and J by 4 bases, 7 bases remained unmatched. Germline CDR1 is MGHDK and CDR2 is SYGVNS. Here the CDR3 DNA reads TGTGCCAGCAGTGAATTACCAGGGGGAGAATACAATGAGCAGTTCTTC. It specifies CASSELPGGEYNEQFF.

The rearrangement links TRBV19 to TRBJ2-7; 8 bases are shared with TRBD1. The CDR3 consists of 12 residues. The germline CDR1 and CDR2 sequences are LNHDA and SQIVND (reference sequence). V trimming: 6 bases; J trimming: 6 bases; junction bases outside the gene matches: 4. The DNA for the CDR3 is TGTGCCAGTAGACCCGACAGGGGCGAGCAGTACTTC. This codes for CASRPDRGEQYF.

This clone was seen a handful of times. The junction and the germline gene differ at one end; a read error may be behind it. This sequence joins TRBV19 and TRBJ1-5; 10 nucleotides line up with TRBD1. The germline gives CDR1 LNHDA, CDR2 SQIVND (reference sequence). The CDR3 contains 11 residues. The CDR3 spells CASSDRGPALF. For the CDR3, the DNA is TGTGCCAGTAGTGACAGGGGGCCTGCACTTTTT.

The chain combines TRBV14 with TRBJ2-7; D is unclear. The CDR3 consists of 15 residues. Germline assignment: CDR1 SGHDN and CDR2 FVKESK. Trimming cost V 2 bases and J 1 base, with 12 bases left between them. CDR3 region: CASSQFEVISYEQYF. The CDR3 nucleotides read TGTGCCAGCAGCCAATTCGAGGTTATATCCTACGAGCAGTACTTC.

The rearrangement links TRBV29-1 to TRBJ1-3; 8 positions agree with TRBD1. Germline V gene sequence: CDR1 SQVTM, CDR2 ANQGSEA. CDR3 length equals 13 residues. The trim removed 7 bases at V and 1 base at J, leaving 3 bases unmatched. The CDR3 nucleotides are TGCAGCGCACAGGGGGTATCTGGAAACACCATATATTTT. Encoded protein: CSAQGVSGNTIYF.

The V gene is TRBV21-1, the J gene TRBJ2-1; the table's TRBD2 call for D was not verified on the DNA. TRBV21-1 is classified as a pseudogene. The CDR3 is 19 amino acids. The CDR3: CASSKGTSGRVGGDNEQFF. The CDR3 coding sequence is TGTGCCAGCAGCAAAGGAACTAGCGGGAGGGTAGGCGGTGACAATGAGCAGTTCTTC.

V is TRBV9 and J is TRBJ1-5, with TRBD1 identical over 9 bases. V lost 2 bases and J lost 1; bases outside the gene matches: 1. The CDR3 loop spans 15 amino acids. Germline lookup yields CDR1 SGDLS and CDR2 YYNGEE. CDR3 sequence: CASSVGQGSNQPQHF. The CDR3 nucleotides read TGTGCCAGCAGCGTCGGACAGGGGAGCAATCAGCCCCAGCATTTT.

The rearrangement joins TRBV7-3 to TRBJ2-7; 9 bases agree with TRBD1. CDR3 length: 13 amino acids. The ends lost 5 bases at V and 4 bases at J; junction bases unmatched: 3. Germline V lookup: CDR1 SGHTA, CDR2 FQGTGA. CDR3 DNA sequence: TGTGCCAGCAGCCGGGACAGGGAGTACGAGCAGTACTTC. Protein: CASSRDREYEQYF.

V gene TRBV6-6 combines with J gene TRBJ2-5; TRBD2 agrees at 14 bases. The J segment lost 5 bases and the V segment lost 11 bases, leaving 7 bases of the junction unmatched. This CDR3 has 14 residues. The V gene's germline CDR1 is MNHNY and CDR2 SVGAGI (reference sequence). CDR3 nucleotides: TGTGCCGTGGGACTAGCGGGAGATGTCGAGACCCAGTACTTC. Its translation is CAVGLAGDVETQYF.

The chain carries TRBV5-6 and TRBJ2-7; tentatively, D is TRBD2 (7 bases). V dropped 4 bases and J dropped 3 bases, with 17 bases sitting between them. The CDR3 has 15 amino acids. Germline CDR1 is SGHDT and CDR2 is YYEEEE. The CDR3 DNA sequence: TGTGCCAGCAGCCTGAGCGGGACACCCTTCTACGAGCAGTACTTC. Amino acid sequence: CASSLSGTPFYEQYF.

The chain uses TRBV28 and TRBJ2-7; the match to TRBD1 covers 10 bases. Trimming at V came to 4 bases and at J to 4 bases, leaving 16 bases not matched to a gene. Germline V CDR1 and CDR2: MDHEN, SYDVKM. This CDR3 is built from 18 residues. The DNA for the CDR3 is TGTGCCAGCAGTTCCTTCATAACCAGGACAGGGGGTATTTACGAGCAGTACTTC. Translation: CASSSFITRTGGIYEQYF.

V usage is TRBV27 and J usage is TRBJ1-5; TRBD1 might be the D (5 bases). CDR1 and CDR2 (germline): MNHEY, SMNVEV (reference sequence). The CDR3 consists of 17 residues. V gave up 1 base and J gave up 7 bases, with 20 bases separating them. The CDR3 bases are TGTGCCAGCAGTTTATTTTTCCGGGGGGGGAAGGAGCAGCCCCAGCATTTT. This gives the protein CASSLFFRGGKEQPQHF.